This T cell receptor beta chain emerged from a study of T cell changes during pregnancy in multiple sclerosis. The table came from immunoSEQ multiplex PCR; TCRdb's copy has only in-frame clones and leaves some out. The sample lists 35,000 to 45,000 clones, 70% to 90% seen once, with 4.1% in the top ten. This clone was recorded only once. The sequenced sample was CD8+ T cells from peripheral blood mononuclear cells, obtained in the first trimester of pregnancy. The source is a female donor with multiple sclerosis, enrolled in a pregnancy study.

CDR3 sequence: CASSFGQGSNQPQHF. The DNA for the CDR3 is TGTGCCAGCAGCTTCGGCCAGGGAAGCAATCAGCCCCAGCATTTT. The chain carries TRBV7-8 and TRBJ1-5; possibly TRBD1 for D (5 bases). The CDR3 contains 15 residues. Germline V lookup: CDR1 SGHVS, CDR2 FQNEAQ. Trimming pared 3 bases from V and 1 base from J, leaving 10 bases between. Full variable domain (outside the CDR3, taken from reference TRBV7-8 and TRBJ1-5): GAGVSQSPRYKVAKRGQDVALRCDPISGHVSLFWYQQALGQGPEFLTYFQNEAQLDKSGLPSDRFFAERPEGSVSTLKIQRTQQEDSAVYLCASSFGQGSNQPQHFGDGTRLSIL.